The clone carrying this T cell receptor beta chain was seen more than once but under ten times. The antigen remains undetermined. The CDR3 runs 17 residues. Trimming cost V 0 bases and J 9 bases; bases outside gene matches: 16. Germline V CDR1 and CDR2: SGHRS, YFSETQ. This sample is part of a study of Graves' ophthalmopathy and Graves' hyperthyroidism. In the study overall: Ahead of any treatment, peripheral blood was obtained at the initial diagnosis. Study-level findings and limits: For separating ophthalmopathy from stable hyperthyroidism, a 13-signature model gave 85% to 90% sensitivity and 81.08% specificity.

RNA served as the template for amplifying TCR beta CDR3 regions. Second-round multiplex PCR came after a first-round RT-PCR that employed HTBI primers. TCRdb re-called the multiplex PCR reads with MiXCR, one entry per CDR3 protein. The sample holds about 620,000 distinct CDR3 sequences; over 20% are singletons and the top ten take more than 5.5%. The specimen sequenced was peripheral blood. The clonotype originates from a woman aged 18-29 years with stable Graves' hyperthyroidism. Some clones in this sample may be carry-over from other donors' samples. The chain is built from TRBV5-1 and TRBJ2-5; 8 positions match TRBD2. CDR3 in amino acids: CASSLVGGGGTSVAQYF. DNA of the CDR3: TGCGCCAGCAGCTTGGTTGGAGGCGGGGGGACTTCGGTGGCCCAGTACTTC.